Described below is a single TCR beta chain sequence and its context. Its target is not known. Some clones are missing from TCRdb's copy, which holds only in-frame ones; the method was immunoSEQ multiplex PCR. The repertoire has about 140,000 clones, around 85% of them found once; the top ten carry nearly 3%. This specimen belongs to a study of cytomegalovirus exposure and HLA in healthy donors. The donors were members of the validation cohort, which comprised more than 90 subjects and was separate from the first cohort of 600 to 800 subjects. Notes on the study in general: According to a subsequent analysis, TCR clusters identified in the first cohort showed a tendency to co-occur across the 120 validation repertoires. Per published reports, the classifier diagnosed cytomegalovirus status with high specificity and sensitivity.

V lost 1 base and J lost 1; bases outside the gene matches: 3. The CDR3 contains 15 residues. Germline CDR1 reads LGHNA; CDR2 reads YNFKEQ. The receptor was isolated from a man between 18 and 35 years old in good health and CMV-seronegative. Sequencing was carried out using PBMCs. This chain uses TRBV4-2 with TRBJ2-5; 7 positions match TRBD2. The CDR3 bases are TGTGCCAGCAGCCAAGGGCTAGCGGTCCAAGAGACCCAGTACTTC. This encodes CASSQGLAVQETQYF.